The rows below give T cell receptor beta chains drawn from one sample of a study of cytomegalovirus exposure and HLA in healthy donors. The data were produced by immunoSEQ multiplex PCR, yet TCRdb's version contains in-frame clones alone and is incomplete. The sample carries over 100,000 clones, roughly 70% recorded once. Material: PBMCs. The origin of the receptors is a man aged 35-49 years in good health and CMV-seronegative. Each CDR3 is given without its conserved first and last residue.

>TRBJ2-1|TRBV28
ASSTSGVSYNEQF
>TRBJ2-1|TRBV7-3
ASSKTSGGAGHNEQF
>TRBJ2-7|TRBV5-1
ASSLVQVGEQY
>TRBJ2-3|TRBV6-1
ASTQRGGSTDTQY
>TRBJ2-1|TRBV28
ASSLNPNRFSYNEQF
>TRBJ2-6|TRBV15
ATSRDVSVIGEAGANVLT
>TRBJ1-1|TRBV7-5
ARSHPGRGGKAEAF
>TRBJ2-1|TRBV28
ASTKGGGEQF
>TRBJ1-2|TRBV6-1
ASSVQSTVRNGYT
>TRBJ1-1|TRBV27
ASSWGVNTEAF
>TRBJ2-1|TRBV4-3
ASSQDSSAYNEQF
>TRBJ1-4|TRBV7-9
ASSLVGRMAGEKLF
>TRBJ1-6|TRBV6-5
ASSTETGGYSPLH
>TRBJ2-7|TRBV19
ASSPNTYEQY
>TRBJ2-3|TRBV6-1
ASSGQGVEDTQY
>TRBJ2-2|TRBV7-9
ASSLGTANTGELF
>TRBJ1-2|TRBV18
ASSPQDSPNYGYT
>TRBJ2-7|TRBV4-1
ASSQDVTGGGEQY
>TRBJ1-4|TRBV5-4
ASSPRGSTNEKLF
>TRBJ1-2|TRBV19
ASTNSRLDRANYGYT
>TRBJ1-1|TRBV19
ASSLPSEHTEAF